The 18 T cell receptor beta chains below were found in one sample sequenced in a study of blood T cell repertoires in COVID-19. Sequencing was performed with immunoSEQ multiplex PCR; in TCRdb, only in-frame clones are kept and a portion is missing. This sample has 100,000 or so clones, with more than 90% found just once. Material for sequencing was peripheral blood. These receptors were collected from a man between 18 and 29 years old with acute or convalescent COVID-19.

The rearrangement joins TRBV10-3 to TRBJ1-2; 9 bases align to TRBD1. Germline CDR1 ENHRY, CDR2 SYGVKD. The CDR3 length is 14 residues. V shed 10 bases and J 4 bases; nucleotides not matched to a gene: 10. The CDR3 DNA follows: TGTGCCAGCCGTCCCGGGACAGGGATCTATGGCTACACCTTC. Translated: CASRPGTGIYGYTF.

The chain joins TRBV11-2 to TRBJ2-7, with 10 bases aligning to TRBD2. Germline V gene sequence: CDR1 SGHAT, CDR2 FQNNGV. With V trimmed by 3 bases and J by 3 bases, 5 bases remained unmatched. The CDR3 has 15 residues. This CDR3 reads CASSLWASGSYEQYF. Written as DNA, the CDR3 is TGTGCCAGCAGCTTGTGGGCTAGCGGGAGCTACGAGCAGTACTTC.

This clone was picked up one time. This chain uses TRBV24-1 with TRBJ2-7; possibly TRBD1 for D (5 bases). V lost 4 bases and J lost 3, with 12 bases in between. CDR3 size: 14 residues. From germline, CDR1 is KGHDR and CDR2 SFDVKD. CDR3: CATSDKDTHYEQYF. CDR3 nucleotides: TGTGCCACCAGTGACAAGGACACACACTACGAGCAGTACTTC.

The V and J genes are TRBV4-1 and TRBJ1-2; D perhaps matches TRBD1 (5 bases). Trimming took 0 bases from V and 5 from J, leaving 13 bases between them. CDR3 length: 15 residues. Germline-derived CDR1 and CDR2 are MGHRA and YSYEKL. The CDR3 reads CASSQDSQGLYGYTF. CDR3 nucleotides: TGCGCCAGCAGCCAAGATTCCCAGGGTTTGTATGGCTACACCTTC.

This chain joins TRBV5-6 and TRBJ2-5; TRBD1 matches at 9 bases. In germline, CDR1 is SGHDT, CDR2 YYEEEE. The CDR3 loop spans 13 amino acids. V was pared by 5 bases and J by 7 bases, with 6 bases of the junction left unmatched. The CDR3 sequence: CASRADRGGTQYF. CDR3 nucleotide sequence: TGTGCCAGCAGAGCGGACAGGGGTGGGACCCAGTACTTC.

The rearrangement uses TRBV4-2 and TRBJ2-5, with 8 nucleotides matching TRBD2. The CDR3 extends over 15 amino acids. V lost 1 base, J lost 7 bases, and 8 bases stayed unmatched. Germline CDR1 and CDR2: LGHNA and YNFKEQ. In DNA, the CDR3 is TGTGCCAGCAGCCAAGCCGGGACTAGGGGCGGGACCCAGTACTTC. It specifies CASSQAGTRGGTQYF.

The chain employs TRBV11-3 and TRBJ2-2; TRBD2 matches 14 bases. The CDR3 sequence is 18 residues long. The junction had 10 bases not matched to a gene; V was cut back by 5 bases and J by 5 bases. CDR1 is SGHNT, CDR2 YENEEA, per germline. CDR3 bases: TGTGCCAGCAGCCCTGGGACTAGCGGGGGCCAAATAACCGGGGAGCTGTTTTTT. Protein product: CASSPGTSGGQITGELFF.

The chain links TRBV27 to TRBJ1-2; the D gene is possibly TRBD1 (5 bases). Trimming left V 9 bases short and J 8 bases short, with 19 bases between. The germline V gene has CDR1 MNHEY and CDR2 SMNVEV (reference sequence). The CDR3 has 13 amino acids. In nucleotides, the CDR3 is TGTGCCAGTCGGGACTCCGGAGATCGGGGCTACACCTTC. Its protein is CASRDSGDRGYTF.

This chain connects TRBV30 to TRBJ1-1; 10 bases line up with TRBD1. Germline CDR1 and CDR2: GTSNPN and SVGIG (reference sequence). J was trimmed by 10 bases and V by 2 bases; bases with no gene match: 10. The CDR3 loop spans 14 amino acids. The CDR3 sequence: CAWSPTGTGVGAFF. CDR3 coding DNA: TGTGCCTGGAGTCCCACCGGGACAGGGGTTGGAGCTTTCTTT.

The chain uses TRBV5-1 and TRBJ1-2, with TRBD1 as a possible D gene (5 bases). Trimming took 4 bases from V and 6 from J, leaving 19 bases between them. The germline V gene encodes CDR1 SGHRS and CDR2 YFSETQ. This CDR3 contains 15 residues. The CDR3 DNA reads as TGCGCCAGCAGCCTAAGGCAGGGTGTAGAGGATGGCTACACCTTC. Translating gives CASSLRQGVEDGYTF.

This sequence joins TRBV5-6 and TRBJ1-1, with D unresolved. Germline assignment: CDR1 SGHDT and CDR2 YYEEEE. Trimming removed 1 base from V and 3 bases from J, with 10 bases in between. The CDR3 totals 14 residues. In DNA form, the CDR3 reads TGTGCCAGCAGCTTGCCAGGTTGGGACACTGAAGCTTTCTTT. It encodes CASSLPGWDTEAFF.

The gene calls are TRBV7-7 and TRBJ2-5, with 7 positions matching TRBD1. CDR1 and CDR2 from the germline V gene are SSHAT and FNYEAQ (reference sequence). With V trimmed by 5 bases and J by 7 bases, 13 bases remained unmatched. The CDR3 extends over 15 amino acids. The CDR3 region has the DNA TGTGCCAGCAGCCCCGCCCCGGGACAGTCTGGGACCCAGTACTTC. Amino acids: CASSPAPGQSGTQYF.

This clone was counted a single time. The rearrangement joins TRBV9 to TRBJ2-1; D is undetermined. V was trimmed by 0 bases and J by 10 bases, leaving 14 bases between them. Germline CDR1 and CDR2: SGDLS and YYNGEE. The CDR3 totals 14 residues. The CDR3 DNA follows: TGTGCCAGCAGCGTAGTGTCTACAGAAGGCGAGCAGTTCTTC. Translating gives CASSVVSTEGEQFF.

This clone was counted a few times. The genes are TRBV6-5 and TRBJ1-2, with 12 bases matching TRBD1. The CDR3 is 14 residues long. The V segment lost 8 bases and the J segment 7 bases; nucleotides outside the gene matches: 8. In germline, CDR1 is MNHEY, CDR2 SVGAGI. CDR3 residues: CASLRDRGRVGYTF. In DNA, the CDR3 is TGTGCCAGCCTCCGGGACAGGGGGCGAGTTGGCTACACCTTC.

The chain employs TRBV10-1 and TRBJ1-2; TRBD1 might be the D (5 bases). This CDR3 is built from 15 residues. The germline V gene has CDR1 WNHNN and CDR2 SYGVQD (reference sequence). Trimming took off 5 bases at V and 5 bases at J, with 18 bases between the two ends. CDR3: CASSPGHTTSYGYTF. CDR3 nucleotide sequence: TGCGCCAGCAGTCCTGGACACACGACCTCTTATGGCTACACCTTC.

The rearrangement uses TRBV11-2 and TRBJ1-3; perhaps TRBD1 as D (6 bases). Trimming stripped 0 bases from V and 3 bases from J, with 12 bases between. Germline loops: CDR1 SGHAT, CDR2 FQNNGV. This CDR3 comprises 16 residues. The DNA for the CDR3 is TGTGCCAGCAGCTTAGAACGGGGGGCGCTTGGAAACACCATATATTTT. Protein sequence: CASSLERGALGNTIYF.

This clone was recorded only once. The CDR3, as DNA: TGCGCCAGCAGCCAAAACCCCAGGGACAGGGGAGGCCAGCCCCAGCATTTT. Amino acid sequence: CASSQNPRDRGGQPQHF. The chain links TRBV4-1 to TRBJ1-5, with 10 bases that match TRBD1. CDR3 size: 17 residues. Germline CDR1 is MGHRA and CDR2 is YSYEKL. V shed 2 bases and J 7 bases; nucleotides not matched to a gene: 11.

This sequence joins TRBV7-9 and TRBJ2-7, with TRBD1 matching over 7 bases. V trimming: 3 bases; J trimming: 8 bases; junction bases outside the gene matches: 1. The CDR3 contains 11 residues. The germline V gene encodes CDR1 SEHNR and CDR2 FQNEAQ (reference sequence). The DNA of the CDR3 is TGTGCCAGCAGCTTGGACAGGCAGCAGTACTTC. The encoded protein is CASSLDRQQYF.